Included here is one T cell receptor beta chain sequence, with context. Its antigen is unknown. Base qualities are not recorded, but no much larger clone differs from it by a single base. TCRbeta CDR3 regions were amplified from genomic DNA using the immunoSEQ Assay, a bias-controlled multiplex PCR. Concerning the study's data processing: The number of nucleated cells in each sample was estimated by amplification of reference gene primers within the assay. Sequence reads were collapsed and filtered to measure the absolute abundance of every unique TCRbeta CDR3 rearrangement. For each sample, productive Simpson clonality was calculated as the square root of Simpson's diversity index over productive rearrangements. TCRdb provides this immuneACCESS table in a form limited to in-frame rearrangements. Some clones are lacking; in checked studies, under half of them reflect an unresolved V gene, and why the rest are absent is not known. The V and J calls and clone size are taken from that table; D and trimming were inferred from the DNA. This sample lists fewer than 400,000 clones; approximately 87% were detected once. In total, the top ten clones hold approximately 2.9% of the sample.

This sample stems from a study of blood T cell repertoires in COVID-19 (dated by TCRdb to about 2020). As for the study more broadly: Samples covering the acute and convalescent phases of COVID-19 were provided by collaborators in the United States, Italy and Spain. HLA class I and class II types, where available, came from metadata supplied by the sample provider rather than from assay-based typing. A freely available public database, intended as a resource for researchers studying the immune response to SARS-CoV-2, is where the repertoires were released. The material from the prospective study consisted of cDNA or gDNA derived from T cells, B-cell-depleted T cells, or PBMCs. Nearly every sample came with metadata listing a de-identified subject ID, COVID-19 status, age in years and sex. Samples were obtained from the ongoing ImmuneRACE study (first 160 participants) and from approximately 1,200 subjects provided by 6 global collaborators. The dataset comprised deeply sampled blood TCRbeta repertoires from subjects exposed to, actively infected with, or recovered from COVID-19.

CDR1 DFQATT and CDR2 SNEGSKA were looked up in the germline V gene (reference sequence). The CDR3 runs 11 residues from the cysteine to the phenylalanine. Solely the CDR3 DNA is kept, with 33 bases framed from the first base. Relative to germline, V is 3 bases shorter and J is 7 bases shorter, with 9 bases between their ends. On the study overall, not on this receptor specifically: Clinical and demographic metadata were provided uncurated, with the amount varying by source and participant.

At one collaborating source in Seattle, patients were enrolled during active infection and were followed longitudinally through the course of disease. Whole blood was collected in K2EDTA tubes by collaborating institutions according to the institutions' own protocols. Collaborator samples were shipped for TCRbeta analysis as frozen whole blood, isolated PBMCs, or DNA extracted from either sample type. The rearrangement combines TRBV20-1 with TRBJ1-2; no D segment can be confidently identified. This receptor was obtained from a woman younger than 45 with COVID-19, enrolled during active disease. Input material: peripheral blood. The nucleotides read TGCAGTGCTAGTAAGGGAGGTGGCTACACCTTC. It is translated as CSASKGGGYTF.